Following are 30 T cell receptor beta chains from one sample sequenced in a study of cytomegalovirus exposure and HLA in healthy donors. PCR involved 60 Vbeta and 13 Jbeta primers. Repertoires were generated with immunoSEQ multiplex PCR, while TCRdb's copy carries only in-frame clones and drops some. Of 150,000 to 200,000 clones listed, approximately 78% are singletons. The sequenced sample consisted of PBMCs. The receptors shown here come from a male donor in good health and CMV-seronegative.

The chain recombines TRBV27 with TRBJ2-7; tentatively, D is TRBD1 (6 bases). Germline assignment: CDR1 MNHEY and CDR2 SMNVEV (reference sequence). V was trimmed by 7 bases and J by 5 bases, leaving 15 bases between them. The CDR3 totals 13 residues. CDR3 nucleotide sequence: TGTGCCAGCACCAAGGGCAGGGGCGACGAGCAGTACTTC. Its protein is CASTKGRGDEQYF.

The gene calls are TRBV28 and TRBJ1-1; TRBD1 matches 11 bases. The junction had 12 bases not matched to a gene; V was cut back by 6 bases and J by 6 bases. Germline lookup yields CDR1 MDHEN and CDR2 SYDVKM. The CDR3 spans 16 residues. Written as DNA, the CDR3 is TGTGCCAGCAGGATCCTAGGCGGACAGGGGGCCCCTGAAGCTTTCTTT. Its protein is CASRILGGQGAPEAFF.

The chain carries TRBV19 and TRBJ2-1, with D possibly matching TRBD1 (5 bases). Germline assignment: CDR1 LNHDA and CDR2 SQIVND (reference sequence). The CDR3 loop spans 11 amino acids. V gave up 4 bases and J gave up 12 bases, with 10 bases separating them. The CDR3 protein is CASSTQGRQFF. CDR3 coding DNA: TGTGCCAGTAGTACCCAGGGTAGGCAGTTCTTC.

The CDR3 bases are TGTGCCAGCAGCCGTAGCGGGGGCTCCTACAATGAGCAGTTCTTC. It yields the protein CASSRSGGSYNEQFF. The chain combines TRBV7-6 with TRBJ2-1; the match to TRBD2 covers 9 bases. CDR3 length equals 15 residues. Germline lookup yields CDR1 SGHVS and CDR2 FNYEAQ. Trimming at V came to 5 bases and at J to 0 bases, leaving 2 bases not matched to a gene.

The chain links TRBV6-6 to TRBJ2-2, with 7 bases lining up with TRBD2. CDR1 is MNHNY, CDR2 SVGAGI, per germline (reference sequence). The CDR3 runs 16 residues. With V trimmed by 7 bases and J by 0 bases, 8 bases remained unmatched. CDR3 in amino acids: CASTHSTSANTGELFF. The CDR3 DNA sequence: TGTGCCAGCACCCACTCCACTAGCGCGAACACCGGGGAGCTGTTTTTT.

This clone was observed once. V is TRBV7-6 and J is TRBJ2-5; D gene unclear. CDR1 and CDR2 (germline): SGHVS, FNYEAQ. CDR3 size: 13 residues. The V and J ends lost 1 base and 1 base respectively, with 4 bases between them. CDR3 sequence reads: CASSLVAQETQYF. The CDR3 DNA follows: TGTGCCAGCAGCTTAGTGGCCCAAGAGACCCAGTACTTC.

This clone is a singleton in its sample. The chain combines TRBV5-1 with TRBJ2-7; 16 bases fit TRBD2. V dropped 4 bases and J dropped 0; count of bases not matched to a gene: 4. Germline V lookup: CDR1 SGHRS, CDR2 YFSETQ. The CDR3 is 17 residues long. The CDR3 loop is CASSRGTSGGASYEQYF. The CDR3 region has the DNA TGCGCCAGCAGCCGTGGGACTAGCGGGGGGGCCTCCTACGAGCAGTACTTC.

The chain joins TRBV28 to TRBJ1-5, with 9 bases matching TRBD1. V was pared by 3 bases and J by 0 bases, with 9 bases of the junction left unmatched. This CDR3 comprises 18 residues. CDR1 MDHEN and CDR2 SYDVKM come from the germline V gene. The CDR3 sequence is CASSLGQGPRYSNQPQHF. DNA of the CDR3: TGTGCCAGCAGTTTGGGACAGGGCCCTCGTTATAGCAATCAGCCCCAGCATTTT. The full variable domain, its missing parts supplied by reference TRBV28 and TRBJ1-5, is DVKVTQSSRYLVKRTGEKVFLECVQDMDHENMFWYRQDPGLGLRLIYFSYDVKMKEKGDIPEGYSVSREKKERFSLILESASTNQTSMYLCASSLGQGPRYSNQPQHFGDGTRLSIL.

This chain uses TRBV6-1 with TRBJ2-1; 14 bases line up with TRBD2. Trimming took 4 bases from V and 6 from J; bases not matched to a gene: 2. The germline CDR1 and CDR2 sequences are MNHNS and SASEGT. The CDR3 is 15 amino acids. The CDR3 reads CASSGLAGGGNEQFF. CDR3 nucleotide sequence: TGTGCCAGCAGTGGACTAGCGGGGGGGGGCAATGAGCAGTTCTTC.

To note about this clone: One junction end disagrees with the germline gene, perhaps due to a read error. V and J are TRBV7-3 and TRBJ2-5, with a possible D match to TRBD1 (6 bases). The V gene's germline CDR1 is SGHTA and CDR2 FQGTGA. The CDR3 spans 15 residues. CDR3 sequence (DNA): TGTGCCAGCAGCTTAAATGCAGGGGATGGAGAGACCCGGTACTTC. This encodes CASSLNAGDGETRYF.

The chain joins TRBV5-7 to TRBJ2-2, with no clear D. TRBV5-7 is an ORF, with its function uncertain. The CDR3 extends over 17 amino acids. The V and J ends lost 4 bases and 0 bases respectively, with 16 bases between them. CDR3 sequence reads: CASSPAVVRANTGELFF. The CDR3 coding sequence is TGTGCCAGCAGCCCTGCGGTTGTCAGAGCGAACACCGGGGAGCTGTTTTTT.

The chain is built from TRBV5-1 and TRBJ1-4, with D possibly matching TRBD1 (6 bases). Trimming cost V 4 bases and J 6 bases, with 16 bases left between them. Germline V gene sequence: CDR1 SGHRS, CDR2 YFSETQ. CDR3 length equals 15 residues. In DNA form, the CDR3 reads TGCGCCAGCAGCCTTGAAGGGGGTGTGCATGAAAAACTGTTTTTT. It yields the protein CASSLEGGVHEKLFF.

This sequence joins TRBV29-1 and TRBJ2-3; 8 bases fit TRBD1. CDR3 length: 14 amino acids. Germline values: CDR1 SQVTM, CDR2 ANQGSEA. V gave up 2 bases and J gave up 3 bases; unmatched junction bases: 4. CDR3 region: CSVEQGAGTDTQYF. DNA for the CDR3: TGCAGCGTTGAACAGGGGGCTGGTACAGATACGCAGTATTTT.

The V gene is TRBV2, the J gene TRBJ1-2; maybe TRBD1 (6 bases). The CDR3 is made up of 13 amino acids. Looked up from germline, CDR1 is SNHLY and CDR2 is FYNNEI. The V end lost 8 bases, the J end lost 4 bases, and 14 bases lay between the germline ends. The CDR3 coding sequence is TGTGCCAGCGGCGGACAGTTTATCTATGGCTACACCTTC. Protein sequence: CASGGQFIYGYTF.

The chain recombines TRBV7-6 with TRBJ2-5; TRBD2 agrees at 13 bases. CDR3 length: 19 residues. Germline CDR1 and CDR2: SGHVS and FNYEAQ. With V trimmed by 0 bases and J by 5 bases, 12 bases remained unmatched. CDR3 sequence (DNA): TGTGCCAGCAGCTTAGCCGCTCTCTTACTAGCGGGGGGGAAGGAGACCCAGTACTTC. Protein product: CASSLAALLLAGGKETQYF.

V usage is TRBV6-1 and J usage is TRBJ2-1; 11 nucleotides agree with TRBD2. From germline, CDR1 is MNHNS and CDR2 SASEGT. V gave up 6 bases and J gave up 4 bases; unmatched junction bases: 2. This CDR3 is 14 amino acids long. The CDR3 nucleotides are TGTGCCAGCAGGACTAGCGGGGATTACAATGAGCAGTTCTTC. It yields the protein CASRTSGDYNEQFF.

The rearrangement uses TRBV14 and TRBJ2-3; D unresolved. CDR1 and CDR2 from the germline V gene are SGHDN and FVKESK. The ends were cut back, 5 bases at V and 0 bases at J, with 15 bases in the middle. This CDR3 comprises 16 residues. The CDR3 sequence: CASSSGPALSTDTQYF. CDR3 nucleotides: TGTGCCAGCAGCTCTGGGCCAGCACTTAGCACAGATACGCAGTATTTT. Drawing the rest from reference TRBV14 and TRBJ2-3, the complete variable domain is EAGVTQFPSHSVIEKGQTVTLRCDPISGHDNLYWYRRVMGKEIKFLLHFVKESKQDESGMPNNRFLAERTGGTYSTLKVQPAELEDSGVYFCASSSGPALSTDTQYFGPGTRLTVL.

A single count supports this clone. CDR3 amino acids: CASSAQPLGKGNEQFF. For the CDR3, the DNA is TGTGCCAGCAGCGCCCAGCCACTAGGAAAGGGCAATGAGCAGTTCTTC. V usage is TRBV9 and J usage is TRBJ2-1; tentative D call: TRBD2 (5 bases). The V end was cut by 3 bases, the J end by 6 bases, with 19 bases between. Germline CDR1 reads SGDLS; CDR2 reads YYNGEE. The CDR3 contains 16 residues.

The chain recombines TRBV7-6 with TRBJ2-3, with D perhaps matching TRBD1 (6 bases). Per germline, CDR1 SGHVS and CDR2 FNYEAQ. Deletions cut 11 bases from V and 2 bases from J, with 17 bases between. This CDR3 is 14 amino acids long. The CDR3 here is CAVRAGAITDTQYF. In DNA form, the CDR3 reads TGTGCCGTCAGGGCAGGGGCGATCACAGATACGCAGTATTTT.

The CDR3 region is CASSSGLAGGILSYEQYF. CDR3 sequence (DNA): TGTGCCAGCAGCTCGGGACTAGCGGGAGGAATATTGTCCTACGAGCAGTACTTC. The chain recombines TRBV9 with TRBJ2-7; TRBD2 matches 15 bases. Germline loops: CDR1 SGDLS, CDR2 YYNGEE. CDR3 length equals 18 residues. With V trimmed by 4 bases and J by 1 base, 9 bases remained unmatched.

This clone came up a few times. The chain is built from TRBV30 and TRBJ1-1, with a tentative D call TRBD1 (5 bases). Germline V CDR1 and CDR2: GTSNPN, SVGIG (reference sequence). CDR3 length equals 15 residues. Trimming removed 4 bases at V and 1 base at J, with 16 bases between. Written as DNA, the CDR3 is TGTGCCTGGACCACCCTGGGGGGACCGAACACTGAAGCTTTCTTT. Its translation: CAWTTLGGPNTEAFF.

As regards this clone: The identical CDR3 is also encoded by other nucleotide sequences in the sample. This chain uses TRBV19 with TRBJ2-5; D not resolved. Looked up from germline, CDR1 is LNHDA and CDR2 is SQIVND (reference sequence). Deletions cut 3 bases from V and 5 bases from J, with 7 bases between. CDR3 size: 12 residues. DNA for the CDR3: TGTGCCAGTAGTATTGCCGGGGAGACCCAGTACTTC. Protein sequence: CASSIAGETQYF.

The chain recombines TRBV4-2 with TRBJ2-1, with 11 bases lining up with TRBD2. Germline V gene data show CDR1 as LGHNA and CDR2 as YNFKEQ. V was pared by 0 bases and J by 4 bases, with 5 bases of the junction left unmatched. This CDR3 comprises 17 residues. This CDR3 is CASSQDYRTSGYNEQFF. The CDR3 nucleotides are TGTGCCAGCAGCCAAGATTATAGGACTAGCGGGTACAATGAGCAGTTCTTC.

The V gene is TRBV13, the J gene TRBJ2-7; possible D gene TRBD1, 5 bases. The germline V gene has CDR1 PRHDT and CDR2 FYEKMQ (reference sequence). The CDR3 is made up of 13 amino acids. V was clipped by 1 base and J by 2 bases, with 6 bases between them. Here the CDR3 DNA reads TGTGCCAGCAGCTTAGCCAGGGCCTACGAGCAGTACTTC. Amino acids: CASSLARAYEQYF.

The rearrangement joins TRBV5-1 to TRBJ2-2; D remains unclear. The CDR3 contains 16 residues. The germline CDR1 and CDR2 sequences are SGHRS and YFSETQ. The V gene lost 0 bases and the J gene lost 6 bases, with 15 bases spanning the gap. CDR3 sequence reads: CASSLVLVKYSGELFF. In nucleotides, the CDR3 is TGCGCCAGCAGCTTGGTTCTAGTCAAGTACTCCGGGGAGCTGTTTTTT.

This clone was recorded a few times. The V and J genes are TRBV30 and TRBJ2-5, with TRBD2 identical over 15 bases. The CDR3 spans 17 residues. Germline lookup yields CDR1 GTSNPN and CDR2 SVGIG (reference sequence). V lost 0 bases and J lost 4; bases outside the gene matches: 6. The CDR3 DNA is TGTGCCTGGAGTGTAAGGGGACTAGCGGGGGGTTCAGAGACCCAGTACTTC. It specifies CAWSVRGLAGGSETQYF.

The chain recombines TRBV2 with TRBJ2-7; D is ambiguous. The CDR3 totals 13 residues. V lost 7 bases and J 0 bases, leaving 10 bases between the germline ends. Germline CDR1 reads SNHLY; CDR2 reads FYNNEI. The DNA for the CDR3 is TGTGCCAGCACTTCGGAGAGCTCCTACGAGCAGTACTTC. This gives the protein CASTSESSYEQYF.

The chain combines TRBV6-5 with TRBJ2-7; 9 bases align to TRBD1. Losses at the gene ends were 6 bases for V and 0 bases for J; bases not matched to a gene: 6. CDR1 and CDR2 (germline): MNHEY, SVGAGI. The CDR3 spans 15 residues. CDR3 sequence reads: CASRSDRGISYEQYF. The CDR3 DNA reads as TGTGCCAGCAGATCTGACAGGGGGATCTCCTACGAGCAGTACTTC.

This sequence joins TRBV5-1 and TRBJ2-1, with a possible D match to TRBD2 (6 bases). V lost 5 bases to trimming and J lost 4 bases, with 16 bases between them. Germline V gene data show CDR1 as SGHRS and CDR2 as YFSETQ. The CDR3 runs to 15 residues. CDR3 region: CASRWDFGRYNEQFF. The CDR3 nucleotides are TGCGCCAGCAGATGGGACTTCGGGCGGTACAATGAGCAGTTCTTC.

This chain links TRBV4-1 with TRBJ2-5; 12 nucleotides line up with TRBD2. The V gene end was trimmed by 4 bases and the J gene end by 2 bases; junction bases not matched to a gene: 5. The CDR3 runs to 16 residues. From germline, CDR1 is MGHRA and CDR2 YSYEKL. The DNA for the CDR3 is TGCGCCAGCAGCCGAATCCTAGCGGGGGGGCAAGAGACCCAGTACTTC. This sequence encodes CASSRILAGGQETQYF.